The T cell receptor (beta chain) described here comes from a study of T cell responses to AZD1222 COVID-19 vaccine. Study-wide results and limits: The CD4 TCRs associated with vaccination extended across spike and predominated at 160-218 and 743-854.

A remark on this clone: Its specificity is not known.

The assay was immunoSEQ multiplex PCR, and TCRdb's table has in-frame clones only and misses some. The sample includes some 180,000 clones, more than 80% of them seen just once. CDR1 SGDLS and CDR2 YYNGEE come from the germline V gene. The CDR3 spans 16 residues. V lost 0 bases, J lost 7 bases, and 9 bases stayed unmatched. The sequencing here drew on peripheral blood, taken 28 days after the second dose of the MenACWY control vaccine. The clonotype comes from an adult who received the MenACWY meningococcal vaccine as a control. The chain combines TRBV9 with TRBJ2-1; 8 nucleotides line up with TRBD2. In DNA form, the CDR3 reads TGTGCCAGCAGCGTAGGAGCGGGAGTAGTATTGAATGAGCAGTTCTTC. It translates to CASSVGAGVVLNEQFF.